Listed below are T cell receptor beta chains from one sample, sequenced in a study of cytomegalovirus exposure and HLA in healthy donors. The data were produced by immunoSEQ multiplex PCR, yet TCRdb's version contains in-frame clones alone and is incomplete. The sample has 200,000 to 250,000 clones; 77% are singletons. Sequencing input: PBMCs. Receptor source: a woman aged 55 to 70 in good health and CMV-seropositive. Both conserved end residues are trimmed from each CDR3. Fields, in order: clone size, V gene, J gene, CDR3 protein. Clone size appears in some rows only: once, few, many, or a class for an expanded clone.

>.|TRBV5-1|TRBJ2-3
ASSAGQGATDTQY
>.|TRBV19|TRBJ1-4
ASSMGSAGEKLF
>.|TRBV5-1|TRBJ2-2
ASSLAGGAGAGELF
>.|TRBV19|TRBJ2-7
ASSTYDRGRQY
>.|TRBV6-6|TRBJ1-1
ASTTGANTEAF
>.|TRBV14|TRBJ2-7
ASSLDRGVSYEQY
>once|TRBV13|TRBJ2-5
ASSQKGTGGFETQY
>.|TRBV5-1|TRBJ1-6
ASSFSAGGESPLH
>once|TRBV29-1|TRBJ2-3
SVEDRSRWGGDTQY
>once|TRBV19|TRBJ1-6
ASSGSRDSNSPLH
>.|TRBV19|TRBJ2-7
ASSMGRRQTSYEQY
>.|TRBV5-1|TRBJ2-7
ASSLKDRVHEQY
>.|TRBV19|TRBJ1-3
ASSINGSPVDTIY
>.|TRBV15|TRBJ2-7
ATSREGGQAV
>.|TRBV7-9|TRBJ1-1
ASGHRNTEAF
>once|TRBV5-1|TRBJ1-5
ASSANPTGGEDQPQH